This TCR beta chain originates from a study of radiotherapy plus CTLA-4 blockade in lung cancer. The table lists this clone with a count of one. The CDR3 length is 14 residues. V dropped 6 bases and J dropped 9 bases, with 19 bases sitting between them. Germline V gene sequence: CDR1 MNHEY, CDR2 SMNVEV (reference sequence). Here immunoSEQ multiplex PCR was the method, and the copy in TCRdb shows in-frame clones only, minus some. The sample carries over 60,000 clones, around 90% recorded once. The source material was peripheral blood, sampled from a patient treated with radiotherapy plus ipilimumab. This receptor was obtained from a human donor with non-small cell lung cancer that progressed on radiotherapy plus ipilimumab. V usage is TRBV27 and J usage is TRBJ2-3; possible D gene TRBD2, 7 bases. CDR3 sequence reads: CASSPGLGGRTQYF. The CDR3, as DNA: TGTGCCAGCAGCCCTGGACTAGGGGGGCGGACGCAGTATTTT.